This T cell receptor (beta chain) came from a study of identifying expanded T cells in peripheral blood (dated by TCRdb to between 2017 and 2020). For the study in its entirety: Four technical replicates, made by sequencing separate aliquots from the same pool of genomic DNA, were compared pairwise.

TCRbeta CDR3 regions were profiled by bias-controlled multiplex PCR amplification of genomic DNA with the immunoSEQ Assay. The original methods were these. To quantify the absolute abundance of each unique TCRbeta CDR3 region, the sequences were collapsed and filtered. Differential abundance was tested with two models: a binomial (Fisher-equivalent) model and a beta-binomial model that adds time-dependent variance fitted from healthy donors. Any clone with fewer than 5 combined templates was excluded, and a clone was called differentially abundant if its Benjamini-Hochberg FDR was below 0.01. The form v = (b*log(k)+a)^2 was used to model beta-binomial variance as a function of total template count across the two samples. As stored in TCRdb, this immuneACCESS dataset retains in-frame rearrangements with V and J assigned. A fraction of the clones does not appear; measured against another copy, unresolved V genes explain less than half of the discrepancy, and the remainder lacks a known reason. V and J calls and clone size come straight from that table; D and trimming were deduced from the DNA. In this sample the table shows about 110,000 clones, 80% to 90% of which occur a single time. The ten largest account for about a sixth of the sample.

As to this clone: The specificity of this receptor is unknown. There are no base qualities to consult, and no much larger clone falls within one base.

During the collection period, no infections or other immune events were recorded for the healthy donors. Blood repertoires from healthy donors were used as a training cohort for calibrating time-dependent variance in a beta-binomial model of differential abundance of T-cell clones. The training cohort comprised roughly ten healthy donors, 3 female and 7 male. The donors were between about 25 and 65 years old, with an average age of around 42 years. Whole blood from each healthy donor was obtained from a commercial supplier and was collected at three time points roughly 13 days apart. For immunosequencing, genomic DNA was extracted from whole blood that had not been sorted. Here is what the overall study found, with its caveats: Approximately 1.2 differentially abundant clones were flagged by the binomial model between technical replicates, whereas about 15 and 19 were flagged over around two weeks and four weeks, respectively. In all healthy donors, the variance in clone template counts between samples taken 2 to 3 weeks apart rose significantly as total template count increased. The authors expected that biological variance in healthy repertoires might rise further over much longer intervals, such as months to years. Across all healthy-donor time intervals, the beta-binomial model significantly lowered both the number of clones called differentially abundant and the false-positive rate.

This TCR derives from a person between 18 and 75 years old in good health. Sequenced: blood.

The CDR3 reads as follows: CASSVGDRGLYEQYF. The sequenced DNA is TGTGCCAGCAGCGTAGGGGACAGGGGGCTCTACGAGCAGTACTTC. The V and J segments used are TRBV9 and TRBJ2-7; 12 of the junction bases match TRBD1. Based on the germline V gene, the CDR1 and CDR2 sequences are SGDLS and YYNGEE. Germline trimming: 0 bases from V, 3 bases from J; junction bases outside gene matches: 1. From its cysteine to its phenylalanine, the CDR3 spans 15 amino acids. The only DNA kept is the CDR3, 45 bases in frame from the first base.